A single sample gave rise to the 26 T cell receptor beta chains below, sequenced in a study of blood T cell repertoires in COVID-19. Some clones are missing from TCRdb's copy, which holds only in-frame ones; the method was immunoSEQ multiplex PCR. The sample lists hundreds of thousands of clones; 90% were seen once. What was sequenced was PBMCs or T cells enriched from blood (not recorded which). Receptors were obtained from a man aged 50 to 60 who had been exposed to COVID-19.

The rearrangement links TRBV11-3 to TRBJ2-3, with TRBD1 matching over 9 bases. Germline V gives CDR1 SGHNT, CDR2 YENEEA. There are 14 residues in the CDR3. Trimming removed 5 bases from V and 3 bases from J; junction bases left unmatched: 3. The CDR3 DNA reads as TGTGCCAGCAGCCCGGGACAGGGAACAGATACGCAGTATTTT. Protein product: CASSPGQGTDTQYF.

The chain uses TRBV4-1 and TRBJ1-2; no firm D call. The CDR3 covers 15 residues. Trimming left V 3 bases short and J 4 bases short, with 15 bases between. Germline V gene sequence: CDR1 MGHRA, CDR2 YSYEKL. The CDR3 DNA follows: TGCGCCAGCAGCCACTCCAAGGAGGAGGGCTATGGCTACACCTTC. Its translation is CASSHSKEEGYGYTF.

The CDR3 DNA sequence: TGTGCCAGCAGTTCGCATCGACAGGGAAGGGGGTACGGCTACACCTTC. It specifies CASSSHRQGRGYGYTF. The chain has TRBV28 and TRBJ1-2, with 7 bases fitting TRBD1. CDR1 and CDR2 (germline): MDHEN, SYDVKM. The V segment lost 4 bases and the J segment 8 bases; nucleotides outside the gene matches: 16. The CDR3 covers 16 residues.

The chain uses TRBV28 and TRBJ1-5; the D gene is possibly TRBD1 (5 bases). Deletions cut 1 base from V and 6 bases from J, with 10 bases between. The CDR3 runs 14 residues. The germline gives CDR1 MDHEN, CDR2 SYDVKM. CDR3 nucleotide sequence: TGTGCCAGCAGTTTATACGGGGGGGGTCAGCCCCAGCATTTT. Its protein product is CASSLYGGGQPQHF.

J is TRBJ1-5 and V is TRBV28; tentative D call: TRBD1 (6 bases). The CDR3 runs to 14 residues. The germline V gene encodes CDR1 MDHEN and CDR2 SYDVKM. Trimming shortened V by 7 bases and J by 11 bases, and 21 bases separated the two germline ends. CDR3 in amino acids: CASTLAGATRTQHF. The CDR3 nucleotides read TGTGCCAGCACCTTGGCGGGGGCCACGAGAACCCAGCATTTT.

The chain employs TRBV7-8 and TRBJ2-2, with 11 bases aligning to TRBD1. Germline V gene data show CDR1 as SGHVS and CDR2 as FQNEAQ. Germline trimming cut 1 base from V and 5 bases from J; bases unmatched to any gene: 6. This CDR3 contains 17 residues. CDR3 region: CASSLGTGGARTGELFF. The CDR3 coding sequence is TGTGCCAGCAGCTTAGGGACAGGGGGCGCGCGGACCGGGGAGCTGTTTTTT.

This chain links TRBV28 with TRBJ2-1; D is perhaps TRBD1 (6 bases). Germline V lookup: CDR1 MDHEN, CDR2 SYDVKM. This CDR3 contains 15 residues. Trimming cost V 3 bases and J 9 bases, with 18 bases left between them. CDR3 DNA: TGTGCCAGCAGTTTGACTATACAGGGTGTACTTGAGCAGTTCTTC. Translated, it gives CASSLTIQGVLEQFF.

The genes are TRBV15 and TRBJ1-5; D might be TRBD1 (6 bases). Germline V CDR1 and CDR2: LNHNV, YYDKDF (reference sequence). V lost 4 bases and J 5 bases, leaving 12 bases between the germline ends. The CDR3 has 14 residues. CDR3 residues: CATSIGQRDQPQHF. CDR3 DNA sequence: TGTGCCACCAGCATCGGACAGAGGGATCAGCCCCAGCATTTT.

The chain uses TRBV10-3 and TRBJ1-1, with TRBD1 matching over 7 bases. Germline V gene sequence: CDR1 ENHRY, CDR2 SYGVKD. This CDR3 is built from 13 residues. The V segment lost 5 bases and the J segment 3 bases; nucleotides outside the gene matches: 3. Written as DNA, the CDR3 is TGTGCCATCAGTTTAACAGGGGACACTGAAGCTTTCTTT. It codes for CAISLTGDTEAFF.

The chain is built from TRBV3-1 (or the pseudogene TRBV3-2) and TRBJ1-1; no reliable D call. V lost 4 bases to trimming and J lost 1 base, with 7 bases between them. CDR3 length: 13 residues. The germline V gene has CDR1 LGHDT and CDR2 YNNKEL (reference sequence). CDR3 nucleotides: TGTGCCAGCAGCCTCCCGGGGAACACTGAAGCTTTCTTT. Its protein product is CASSLPGNTEAFF.

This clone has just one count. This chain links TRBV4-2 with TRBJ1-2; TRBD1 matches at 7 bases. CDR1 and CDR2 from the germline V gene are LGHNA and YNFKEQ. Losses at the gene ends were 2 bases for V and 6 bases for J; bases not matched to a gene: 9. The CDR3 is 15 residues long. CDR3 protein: CASSQNRDSYDGYTF. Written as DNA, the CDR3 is TGTGCCAGCAGCCAAAACCGGGACAGCTACGATGGCTACACCTTC.

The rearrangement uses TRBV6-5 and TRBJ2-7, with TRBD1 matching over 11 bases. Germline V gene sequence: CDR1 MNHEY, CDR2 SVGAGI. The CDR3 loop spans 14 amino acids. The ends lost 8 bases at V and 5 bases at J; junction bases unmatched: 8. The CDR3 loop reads CASGRDRGWDEQYV. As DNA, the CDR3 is TGTGCCAGCGGCCGGGACAGGGGGTGGGACGAGCAGTACGTC.

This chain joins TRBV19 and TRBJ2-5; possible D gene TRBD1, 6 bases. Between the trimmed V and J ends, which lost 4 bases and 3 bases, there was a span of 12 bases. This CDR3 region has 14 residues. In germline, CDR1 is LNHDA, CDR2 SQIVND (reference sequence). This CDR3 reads CASSTTTGEETQYF. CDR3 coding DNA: TGTGCCAGTAGTACTACGACAGGCGAAGAGACCCAGTACTTC.

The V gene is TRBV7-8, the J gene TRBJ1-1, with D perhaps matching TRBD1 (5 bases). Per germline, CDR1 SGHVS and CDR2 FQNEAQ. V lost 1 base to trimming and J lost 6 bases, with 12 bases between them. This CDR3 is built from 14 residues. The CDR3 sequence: CASSLGQGVAEAFF. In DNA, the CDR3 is TGTGCCAGCAGCTTAGGACAAGGGGTAGCTGAAGCTTTCTTT.

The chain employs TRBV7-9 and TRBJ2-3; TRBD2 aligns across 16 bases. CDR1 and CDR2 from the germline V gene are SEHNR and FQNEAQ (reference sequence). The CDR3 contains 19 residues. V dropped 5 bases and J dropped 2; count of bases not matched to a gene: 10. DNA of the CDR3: TGTGCCAGCAGCAGAAAAGCCGGGACTAGCGGGGGGGCCACAGATACGCAGTATTTT. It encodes CASSRKAGTSGGATDTQYF.

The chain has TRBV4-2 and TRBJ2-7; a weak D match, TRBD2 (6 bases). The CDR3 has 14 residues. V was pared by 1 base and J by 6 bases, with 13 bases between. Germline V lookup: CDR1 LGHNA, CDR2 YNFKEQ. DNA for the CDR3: TGTGCCAGCAGCCAAGTGGGAGGTTTCGGCGAGCAGTACTTC. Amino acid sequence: CASSQVGGFGEQYF.

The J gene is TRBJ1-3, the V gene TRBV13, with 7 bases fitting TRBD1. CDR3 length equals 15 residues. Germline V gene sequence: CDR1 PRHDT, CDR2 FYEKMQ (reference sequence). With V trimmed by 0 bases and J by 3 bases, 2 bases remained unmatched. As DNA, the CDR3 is TGTGCCAGCAGCTTAGGACAGGGGTTTGGAAACACCATATATTTT. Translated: CASSLGQGFGNTIYF.

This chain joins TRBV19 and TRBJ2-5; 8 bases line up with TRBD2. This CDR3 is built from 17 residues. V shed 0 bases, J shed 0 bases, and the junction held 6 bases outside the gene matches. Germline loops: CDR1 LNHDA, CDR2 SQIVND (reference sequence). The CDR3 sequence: CASSIDLASGYQETQYF. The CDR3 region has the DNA TGTGCCAGTAGTATAGATCTTGCTAGCGGGTACCAAGAGACCCAGTACTTC.

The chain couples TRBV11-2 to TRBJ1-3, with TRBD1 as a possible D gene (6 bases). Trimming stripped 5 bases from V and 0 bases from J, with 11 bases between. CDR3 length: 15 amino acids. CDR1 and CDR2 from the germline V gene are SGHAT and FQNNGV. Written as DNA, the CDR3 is TGTGCCAGCAGCCGCGAGGGGGACTCTGGAAACACCATATATTTT. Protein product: CASSREGDSGNTIYF.

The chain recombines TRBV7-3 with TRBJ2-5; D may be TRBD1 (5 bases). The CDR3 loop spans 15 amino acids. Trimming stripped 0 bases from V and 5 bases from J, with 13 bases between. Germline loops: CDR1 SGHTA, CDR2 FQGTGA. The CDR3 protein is CASSLTGSQGETQYF. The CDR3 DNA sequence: TGTGCCAGCAGCTTAACAGGCAGCCAGGGTGAGACCCAGTACTTC.

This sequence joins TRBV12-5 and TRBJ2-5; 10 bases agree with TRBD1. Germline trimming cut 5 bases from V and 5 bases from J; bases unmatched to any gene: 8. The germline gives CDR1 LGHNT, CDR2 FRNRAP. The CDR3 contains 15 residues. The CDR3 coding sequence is TGTGCTAGTGGTGCCGGGACAGGGGAGTGGGAGACCCAGTACTTC. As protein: CASGAGTGEWETQYF.

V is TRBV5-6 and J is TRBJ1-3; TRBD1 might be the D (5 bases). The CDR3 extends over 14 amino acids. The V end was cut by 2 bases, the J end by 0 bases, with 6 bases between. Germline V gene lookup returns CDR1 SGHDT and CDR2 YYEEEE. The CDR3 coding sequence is TGTGCCAGCAGCTTCGACAGCTCTGGAAACACCATATATTTT. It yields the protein CASSFDSSGNTIYF.

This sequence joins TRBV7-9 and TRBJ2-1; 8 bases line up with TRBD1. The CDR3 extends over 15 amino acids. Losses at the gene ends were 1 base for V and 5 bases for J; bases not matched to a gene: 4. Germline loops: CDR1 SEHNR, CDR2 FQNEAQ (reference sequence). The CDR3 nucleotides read TGTGCCAGCAGCTTAGGGACAGGGTTAAACAATGAGCAGTTCTTC. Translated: CASSLGTGLNNEQFF.

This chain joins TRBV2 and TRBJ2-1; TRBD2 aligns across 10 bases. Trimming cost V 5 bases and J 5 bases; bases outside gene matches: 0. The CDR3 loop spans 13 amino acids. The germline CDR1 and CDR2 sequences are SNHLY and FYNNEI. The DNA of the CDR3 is TGTGCCAGCAGTACTAGCGGGGACAATGAGCAGTTCTTC. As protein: CASSTSGDNEQFF.

The CDR3 protein is CASSIIRGAWQPQHF. CDR3 bases: TGTGCCAGTAGTATTATAAGGGGCGCATGGCAGCCCCAGCATTTT. The chain joins TRBV19 to TRBJ1-5, with D possibly TRBD1 on 5 matching bases. Between the trimmed V and J ends, which lost 3 bases and 7 bases, there was a span of 16 bases. CDR1 and CDR2 from the germline V gene are LNHDA and SQIVND (reference sequence). The CDR3 has 15 amino acids.

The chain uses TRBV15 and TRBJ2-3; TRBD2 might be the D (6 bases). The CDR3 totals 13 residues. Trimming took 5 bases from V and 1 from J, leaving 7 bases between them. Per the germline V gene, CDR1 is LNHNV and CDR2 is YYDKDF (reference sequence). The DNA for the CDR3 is TGTGCCACCAGCTCGGGGGGCACAGATACGCAGTATTTT. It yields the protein CATSSGGTDTQYF. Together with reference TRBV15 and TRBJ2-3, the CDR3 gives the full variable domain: DAMVIQNPRYQVTQFGKPVTLSCSQTLNHNVMYWYQQKSSQAPKLLFHYYDKDFNNEADTPDNFQSRRPNTSFCFLDIRSPGLGDTAMYLCATSSGGTDTQYFGPGTRLTVL.